This T cell receptor (beta chain) was sequenced for a study of blood T cell repertoires in COVID-19. Germline CDR1 reads LNHNV; CDR2 reads YYDKDF (reference sequence). The CDR3 is made up of 15 amino acids. V gave up 0 bases and J gave up 0 bases, with 8 bases separating them. TCRdb's copy holds only in-frame clones and misses some; the assay was immunoSEQ multiplex PCR. The sample yields about 190,000 clones, around 90% seen once. This receptor was obtained from a middle-aged man with acute or convalescent COVID-19. What was sequenced was peripheral blood. V gene TRBV15 combines with J gene TRBJ2-5; no clear D. CDR3 region: CATSRDPRYQETQYF. The CDR3 region has the DNA TGTGCCACCAGCAGAGATCCTAGGTACCAAGAGACCCAGTACTTC.